The 25 T cell receptor beta chains below all came from one sample that was sequenced in a study of Graves' ophthalmopathy and Graves' hyperthyroidism (dated by TCRdb to the late 2010s). Sequencer: Illumina HiSeq 2000. TCR beta CDR3 regions were amplified from RNA transcripts for repertoire sequencing. The first round was an RT-PCR using HTBI primers with the Qiagen OneStep RT-PCR kit, and this first round was followed by a second-round multiplex PCR, then size selection and purification. TCRdb's own reprocessing of the public reads used fastp at Q25 and MiXCR and kept productive beta chains. Rows with one shared CDR3 protein collapse into an entry with the most common genes and DNA. A total of 500,000 to 700,000 distinct CDR3 sequences appear in this sample, just under 40% of them only once. The ten top clones hold about 4.1% of the sample. The specimen sequenced was peripheral blood or thyroid tissue (not recorded which). The receptors originated from an adult man with Graves' hyperthyroidism.

The chain couples TRBV4-2 to TRBJ1-5; 10 bases line up with TRBD1. J lost 0 bases, V lost 6 bases, and 5 bases had no gene match. Germline values: CDR1 LGHNA, CDR2 YNFKEQ. This CDR3 spans 16 amino acids. The CDR3 here is CASRRQGADSNQPQHF. The CDR3 DNA sequence: TGTGCCAGCAGAAGACAGGGGGCAGATAGCAATCAGCCCCAGCATTTT.

Concerning this clonotype itself: This could be a read error, since a much larger clone is one nucleotide away. This chain connects TRBV12-3 or TRBV12-4 to TRBJ2-7; 11 positions agree with TRBD2. The CDR3 sequence is 14 residues long. V was clipped by 8 bases and J by 4 bases; unmatched bases: 7. DNA for the CDR3: TGTGCCAGCGGCAAGACTAGCGGGACATACGAGCAGTACTTC. Protein sequence: CASGKTSGTYEQYF.

This clonotype has more than one count but fewer than ten. The rearrangement links TRBV15 to TRBJ2-6; the D gene is possibly TRBD1 (6 bases). The CDR3 runs to 15 residues. V was pared by 4 bases and J by 4 bases, with 11 bases between. Germline CDR1 reads LNHNV; CDR2 reads YYDKDF (reference sequence). The CDR3 DNA sequence: TGTGCCACCAGCACAACAGGGTCCGGGGCCAACGTCCTGACTTTC. Translated: CATSTTGSGANVLTF.

This chain uses TRBV7-9 with TRBJ2-7; TRBD2 agrees at 14 bases. The V gene end was trimmed by 5 bases and the J gene end by 7 bases; junction bases not matched to a gene: 10. CDR1 is SEHNR, CDR2 FQNEAQ, per germline (reference sequence). This CDR3 is 16 amino acids long. The CDR3 DNA sequence: TGTGCCAGCAGCGACGCACCGGGACTAGCGGGAGATGAGCAGTACTTC. Its protein is CASSDAPGLAGDEQYF.

The chain combines TRBV7-2 with TRBJ2-7, with 7 bases fitting TRBD2. Germline V CDR1 and CDR2: SGHTA, FQGNSA. The trim removed 5 bases at V and 5 bases at J, leaving 3 bases unmatched. This CDR3 region has 12 residues. The CDR3 loop is CASSGLVDEQYF. The CDR3 nucleotides are TGTGCCAGCAGCGGACTAGTCGACGAGCAGTACTTC.

V is TRBV29-1 and J is TRBJ1-1; D is undetermined. The CDR3 has 11 residues. V was cut by 8 bases and J by 1 base, with 8 bases left in between. From germline, CDR1 is SQVTM and CDR2 ANQGSEA. The CDR3, as DNA: TGCAGCCCGAGCGGGAACACTGAAGCTTTCTTT. Translating it yields CSPSGNTEAFF.

Details on this clonotype: Since the CDR3 does not end with the conserved phenylalanine or tryptophan, this likely comes from a read error. No DNA is shown, since the ends of the CDR3 on it are uncertain; the CDR3 is the one TCRdb lists. The V call is TRBV7-9, the J call TRBJ1-2. Germline V gives CDR1 SEHNR, CDR2 FQNEAQ (reference sequence). The CDR3 spans 9 residues, counting both ends. This CDR3 is CASSGRLAG.

The table lists this clonotype with many counts. The chain couples TRBV7-8 to TRBJ2-2; maybe TRBD2 (6 bases). CDR1 and CDR2 (germline): SGHVS, FQNEAQ. Trimming removed 5 bases at V and 5 bases at J, with 15 bases between. CDR3 length: 15 amino acids. This CDR3 is CASSLPGDRTGELFF. The DNA for the CDR3 is TGTGCCAGCAGCCTGCCGGGAGATCGAACCGGGGAGCTGTTTTTT.

This clonotype appeared many times. V and J are TRBV2 and TRBJ1-1; 10 bases line up with TRBD1. The germline gives CDR1 SNHLY, CDR2 FYNNEI. J gave up 3 bases and V 7 bases, and 5 bases lay outside the gene matches. CDR3 length: 14 residues. The CDR3 sequence: CASIRGTGDTEAFF. Here the CDR3 DNA reads TGTGCCAGCATCAGGGGGACAGGGGACACTGAAGCTTTCTTT.

In its sample, this clonotype was seen once. A read error may be the cause here, since a much bigger clone is one base away. J is TRBJ2-6 and V is TRBV7-9; 8 nucleotides line up with TRBD1. CDR3 length equals 19 residues. Germline lookup yields CDR1 SEHNR and CDR2 FQNEAQ (reference sequence). The CDR3 loop reads CASSRLGSGGASGANVLAF. The CDR3 coding sequence is TGTGCCAGCAGCCGCCTCGGGTCAGGGGGCGCCTCTGGGGCCAACGTCCTGGCTTTC.

This clonotype has just one count. Possible read error: a much larger clone is one base away. This sequence joins TRBV7-2 and TRBJ1-1; D might be TRBD1 (5 bases). Trimming cost V 5 bases and J 1 base, with 14 bases left between them. Germline CDR1 and CDR2: SGHTA and FQGNSA. The CDR3 length is 15 residues. DNA of the CDR3: TGTGCCAGCAGCGTGCTTGGGGCGGAGAACACTGAAGCTTTCTTT. As protein: CASSVLGAENTEAFF.

This clonotype was picked up many times. This sequence joins TRBV12-3 or TRBV12-4 and TRBJ1-1, with 8 bases aligning to TRBD1. J gave up 0 bases and V 5 bases, and 8 bases lay outside the gene matches. This CDR3 comprises 16 residues. DNA for the CDR3: TGTGCCAGCAGTCCACAGGGGGGCCCCATGAACACTGAAGCTTTCTTT. Translation: CASSPQGGPMNTEAFF.

The genes are TRBV6-6 and TRBJ2-7; a possible D gene is TRBD1 (5 bases). The germline CDR1 and CDR2 sequences are MNHNY and SVGAGI (reference sequence). The CDR3 totals 13 residues. With 0 bases removed from V and 6 bases from J, the gap between germline ends came to 9 bases. CDR3 DNA sequence: TGTGCCAGCAGTTACTCGGGGCAGCTCGAGCAGTACTTC. Amino acid sequence: CASSYSGQLEQYF.

The table lists this clonotype with many counts. The chain carries TRBV5-1 and TRBJ1-1; D might be TRBD1 (6 bases). Trimming pared 0 bases from V and 4 bases from J, leaving 10 bases between. The length of the CDR3 is 14 residues. Germline V lookup: CDR1 SGHRS, CDR2 YFSETQ. The CDR3 region has the DNA TGCGCCAGCAGCTTGGAGTTCAGGGGCACTGAAGCTTTCTTT. As protein: CASSLEFRGTEAFF.

This chain links TRBV29-1 with TRBJ1-1, with TRBD1 matching over 7 bases. The V and J ends lost 7 bases and 3 bases, in that order; junction bases with no gene match: 8. CDR1 is SQVTM, CDR2 ANQGSEA, per germline. This CDR3 has 13 residues. CDR3 sequence (DNA): TGCAGCGGTCGACAGGGATGGGACACTGAAGCTTTCTTT. The encoded protein is CSGRQGWDTEAFF.

The chain couples TRBV19 to TRBJ2-2, with D perhaps given as TRBD1 or TRBD2 (5 bases each). The germline gives CDR1 LNHDA, CDR2 SQIVND (reference sequence). There are 15 residues in the CDR3. Trimming took 3 bases from V and 4 from J, leaving 12 bases between them. CDR3 sequence (DNA): TGTGCCAGTAGTATTGTTGGGGCGGGCACCGGGGAGCTGTTTTTT. Protein sequence: CASSIVGAGTGELFF.

This clonotype was picked up one time. The CDR3 DNA reads as TGTGCCAGCAGCCAAGAGGCGGGGGAAGATACGCAGTATTTT. It translates to CASSQEAGEDTQYF. This rearrangement joins TRBV9 to TRBJ2-3, with 7 nucleotides matching TRBD2. This CDR3 region has 14 residues. Germline trimming cut 4 bases from V and 5 bases from J; bases unmatched to any gene: 7. CDR1 is SGDLS and CDR2 is YYNGEE in the germline V gene.

This clonotype was recorded many times. This sequence joins TRBV12-3 or TRBV12-4 and TRBJ2-2; D may correspond to TRBD1 or TRBD2 (5 bases each). Trimming stripped 2 bases from V and 2 bases from J, with 9 bases between. CDR3 length: 15 residues. The CDR3: CASSLPGTNTGELFF. In DNA form, the CDR3 reads TGTGCCAGCAGTTTACCGGGGACCAACACCGGGGAGCTGTTTTTT.

Concerning this clonotype: The CDR3 ends on some other residue instead of the conserved phenylalanine or tryptophan, so this is likely a read error. The gene calls are TRBV30 and TRBJ1-2; D is unclear. The germline CDR1 and CDR2 sequences are GTSNPN and SVGIG (reference sequence). Trimming cost V 1 base and J 2 bases, with 5 bases left between them. The CDR3 runs to 12 residues. The CDR3 spells CAWSDSNYGYTL. The CDR3 DNA follows: TGTGCCTGGAGTGACAGCAACTATGGCTACACCCTC.

This clonotype was found a few times. A much larger clone differs by one base, so this may be a read error. The chain has TRBV10-3 and TRBJ1-6; 7 nucleotides match TRBD1. This CDR3 contains 14 residues. After removal of 10 bases from V and 7 bases from J, the junction contained 10 bases not matched to a gene. Germline V gives CDR1 ENHRY, CDR2 SYGVKD. In DNA form, the CDR3 reads TGTGCCAGCAGGGGGATTCTGAGCAATTCACCCCTCCACTTT. This codes for CASRGILSNSPLHF.

The rearrangement joins TRBV10-1 to TRBJ2-1, with 8 bases lining up with TRBD2. V lost 0 bases, J lost 1 base, and 2 bases stayed unmatched. The CDR3 spans 16 residues. Germline values: CDR1 WNHNN, CDR2 SYGVQD (reference sequence). CDR3 sequence: CASSESGGGSYNEQFF. The CDR3 nucleotides read TGCGCCAGCAGTGAGTCCGGCGGGGGGTCCTACAATGAGCAGTTCTTC.

This clonotype was observed many times. In DNA, the CDR3 is TGTGCCAGCAGTTCTACGTACAGGGGGCTCAATCAGCCCCAGCATTTT. Protein product: CASSSTYRGLNQPQHF. The genes are TRBV12-3 or TRBV12-4 and TRBJ1-5; 9 positions match TRBD1. CDR3 size: 16 residues. The J segment lost 3 bases and the V segment lost 4 bases, leaving 7 bases of the junction unmatched.

Ten or more counts support this clonotype. The chain carries TRBV6-1 and TRBJ1-2; D ambiguous. Germline CDR1 is MNHNS and CDR2 is SASEGT. This CDR3 comprises 15 residues. V was pared by 2 bases and J by 4 bases, with 14 bases between. As DNA, the CDR3 is TGTGCCAGCAGTGAAAGGCGGCAGACGATCTATGGCTACACCTTC. It is translated as CASSERRQTIYGYTF.

At least ten counts were recorded for this clonotype. This sequence joins TRBV12-3 or TRBV12-4 and TRBJ2-5, with D perhaps matching TRBD1 or TRBD2 (5 bases each). V was cut by 5 bases and J by 2 bases, with 15 bases left in between. There are 15 residues in the CDR3. CDR3 DNA: TGTGCCAGCAGTCTCTTAAGCGAGGGGCAAGAGACCCAGTACTTC. This codes for CASSLLSEGQETQYF.

This clonotype was seen ten or more times. V is TRBV20-1 and J is TRBJ2-6, with TRBD2 matching 8 bases. Germline V gene lookup returns CDR1 DFQATT and CDR2 SNEGSKA (reference sequence). CDR3 size: 16 residues. Losses at the gene ends were 0 bases for V and 0 bases for J; bases not matched to a gene: 1. CDR3 sequence reads: CSAREAGASGANVLTF. CDR3 bases: TGCAGTGCTAGAGAAGCGGGGGCCTCTGGGGCCAACGTCCTGACTTTC.